The 7 T cell receptor beta chains presented below share a single source sample, sequenced in a study of T-cell memory formation after mild COVID-19. TCRdb re-analysed the 5' RACE reads in MiXCR, keeping a single row per CDR3 protein. The table lists approximately 250,000 distinct CDR3 sequences, 16% of them singletons. Sequenced: PBMCs or a T cell subset sorted from them (not recorded which). The receptors shown here come from a man between 18 and 29 years old who had mild COVID-19 (a few samples of this study predate the infection). Cell type and time point are not known.

This clonotype was picked up many times. The chain carries TRBV7-2 and TRBJ2-4; 7 bases agree with TRBD2. V lost 5 bases, J lost 11 bases, and 6 bases stayed unmatched. The CDR3 loop spans 12 amino acids. Germline CDR1 reads SGHTA; CDR2 reads FQGNSA. Here the CDR3 DNA reads TGTGCCAGCAGCCCCCGGGGGGAGGTTCAGTACTTC. Its protein is CASSPRGEVQYF. The full variable domain, its missing parts supplied by reference TRBV7-2 and TRBJ2-4, is GAGVSQSPSNKVTEKGKDVELRCDPISGHTALYWYRQSLGQGLEFLIYFQGNSAPDKSGLPSDRFSAERTGGSVSTLTIQRTQQEDSAVYLCASSPRGEVQYFGAGTRLSVL.

The chain carries TRBV7-2 and TRBJ1-1; D unresolved. CDR3 length: 14 amino acids. The germline V gene encodes CDR1 SGHTA and CDR2 FQGNSA. The germline V and J ends were trimmed by 1 base and 1 base, with 7 bases remaining between them. CDR3 loop: CASSLVVPNTEAFF. The CDR3 DNA is TGTGCCAGCAGCTTAGTAGTGCCGAACACTGAAGCTTTCTTT.

The chain links TRBV5-4 to TRBJ1-6, with D perhaps TRBD1 (5 bases). The CDR3 has 13 amino acids. V shed 2 bases and J shed 10 bases, with 10 bases lying between them. Germline V gene sequence: CDR1 SGHNT, CDR2 YYREEE (reference sequence). DNA for the CDR3: TGTGCCAGCAGCTTAGGGGTACAGTCACCCCTCCACTTT. This translates into CASSLGVQSPLHF.

The rearrangement links TRBV6-5 to TRBJ2-5, with 9 bases matching TRBD1. Germline V gene sequence: CDR1 MNHEY, CDR2 SVGAGI. The CDR3 extends over 15 amino acids. Losses at the gene ends were 6 bases for V and 2 bases for J; bases not matched to a gene: 7. The CDR3 protein is CASRSTGGLQETQYF. The CDR3 DNA follows: TGTGCCAGCAGGTCCACAGGGGGCCTTCAAGAGACCCAGTACTTC.

This clonotype was seen ten or more times. This CDR3 is CASSQGVQGQGRNTEAFF. CDR3 nucleotide sequence: TGCGCCAGCAGCCAAGGAGTCCAGGGACAGGGCAGGAACACTGAAGCTTTCTTT. The V gene is TRBV4-1, the J gene TRBJ1-1, with 9 bases fitting TRBD1. The CDR3 length is 18 residues. The J segment lost 1 base and the V segment lost 1 base, leaving 10 bases of the junction unmatched. CDR1 and CDR2 from the germline V gene are MGHRA and YSYEKL.

This clonotype came up a few times. The chain combines TRBV12-3 or TRBV12-4 with TRBJ2-3, with 9 bases identical to TRBD1. Unmatched junction bases numbered 9, after V lost 6 bases and J lost 8 bases. The CDR3 sequence is 14 residues long. In nucleotides, the CDR3 is TGTGCCAGCAGGACAGGGGGGCCCTCGGGTACGCAGTATTTT. Protein sequence: CASRTGGPSGTQYF.

This clonotype appeared a few times. This rearrangement joins TRBV7-2 to TRBJ1-2, with TRBD1 identical over 7 bases. Germline V gene lookup returns CDR1 SGHTA and CDR2 FQGNSA. This CDR3 has 14 amino acids. The V segment lost 5 bases and the J segment 8 bases; nucleotides outside the gene matches: 11. The CDR3 DNA reads as TGTGCCAGCAGCCGATACGACAGGGTGGAAGGCTACACCTTC. As protein: CASSRYDRVEGYTF.